These T cell receptor beta chains were read from a single sample in a study of blood T cells in healthy people across ages. In TCRdb, the 5' RACE reads were re-called with MiXCR into one record per CDR3 protein. The data show roughly 570,000 distinct CDR3 sequences, 25% to 30% seen once. The specimen sequenced was blood. The receptors here all came from a woman in her 70s in good health. Both conserved end residues are part of each CDR3. D genes are given only for firm matches. The size of a clone is reported for some rows only, either as once, few or many, or as a class for expanded clones.

v_gene	len	d_gene	abundance	j_gene	CDR3nt	CDR3aa
TRBV4-3	14	-	many	TRBJ1-2	TGCGCCAGCAGTCAGACAGCAAGAAACTATGGCTACACCTTC	CASSQTARNYGYTF
TRBV5-5	14	-	many	TRBJ1-1	TGTGCCAGCAGCCGGAACACAGCGAACACTGAAGCTTTCTTT	CASSRNTANTEAFF
TRBV10-3	17	-	-	TRBJ1-5	TGTGCCATCAGTGGTGCCCCGCGCGGCGATAGCAATCAGCCCCAGCATTTT	CAISGAPRGDSNQPQHF
TRBV4-2	16	TRBD2	-	TRBJ2-1	TGTGCCAGCAGCCACCGTAGCGGGGGGGTCTACAATGAGCAGTTCTTC	CASSHRSGGVYNEQFF
TRBV7-2	14	-	-	TRBJ1-4	TGTGCCAGCAACCGACCAGGAGGGAATGAAAAACTGTTTTTT	CASNRPGGNEKLFF
TRBV29-1	11	-	few	TRBJ1-1	TGCAGCGTTTCGGGGGGCACTGAAGCTTTCTTT	CSVSGGTEAFF
TRBV6-2/TRBV6-3	15	TRBD2	few	TRBJ2-3	TGTGCCAGCAGTTACGGGCGGGGGGCCGAAGATACGCAGTATTTT	CASSYGRGAEDTQYF
TRBV6-5	14	-	-	TRBJ2-2	TGTGCCAGCAGTTCCCTCGGGCCCGCCGGGGAGCTGTTTTTT	CASSSLGPAGELFF
TRBV5-5	13	TRBD1	-	TRBJ1-2	TGTGCCAGCAAACAGGGGGCGAACTATGGCTACACCTTC	CASKQGANYGYTF
TRBV6-5	15	-	-	TRBJ2-7	TGTGCCAGCAGTTACTCACGCTGGGGCTCCTACGAGCAGTACTTC	CASSYSRWGSYEQYF
TRBV4-3	13	-	few	TRBJ1-6	TGCGCCAGCAGCCAAGCGAGGAGTTCACCCCTCCACTTT	CASSQARSSPLHF
TRBV7-2	15	TRBD2	-	TRBJ2-1	TGTGCCAGCAGCTTAGTGGGGGGGGATAACAATGAGCAGTTCTTC	CASSLVGGDNNEQFF
TRBV9	15	TRBD1	few	TRBJ2-1	TGTGCCAGCAGCGTAGGGGGGACAGAGTACAATGAGCAGTTCTTC	CASSVGGTEYNEQFF
TRBV5-1	18	TRBD1	few	TRBJ2-5	TGCGCCAGCGATCTCGAAGTTACCACAGGGGGATTAGGAAAGACCCAGTACTTC	CASDLEVTTGGLGKTQYF
TRBV2	14	TRBD2	few	TRBJ2-5	TGTGCTAACCGACGCGGGGGGGCGGTGGAGACCCAGTACTTC	CANRRGGAVETQYF
TRBV29-1	11	-	-	TRBJ1-1	TGCAGCTTCCCGCACTCGAGTTCATCTTTCTTT	CSFPHSSSSFF
TRBV10-3	15	-	-	TRBJ1-5	TGTGCCATCAGTGATGGGGCGGGAGGCAATCAGCCCCAGCATTTT	CAISDGAGGNQPQHF
TRBV6-6	13	-	-	TRBJ1-4	TGTTCCAGCACAAGAGCAACTAATGAAAAACTGTTTTTT	CSSTRATNEKLFF
TRBV20-1	14	TRBD1	few	TRBJ1-1	TGCAGTGCTAGACAGGGGGCCTGGGGCACTGAAGCTTTCTTT	CSARQGAWGTEAFF
TRBV18	13	-	many	TRBJ1-2	TGTGCCAGCTCACCACCCGTAGTCGGGGGCTACACCTTC	CASSPPVVGGYTF
TRBV20-1	11	-	few	TRBJ2-3	TGCAGTGCCAACCTCAAAGATACGCAGTATTTT	CSANLKDTQYF